Detailed here is one T cell receptor (beta chain). The data derive from a study of T cell changes during pregnancy in multiple sclerosis. Assay used: immunoSEQ multiplex PCR; TCRdb lists only in-frame clones, some missing. The table lists roughly 48,000 clones, 80% to 95% of them singletons. V was cut by 2 bases and J by 7 bases, with 8 bases left in between. Germline V gives CDR1 MNHNS, CDR2 SASEGT. This CDR3 spans 12 amino acids. Source: CD4+ T cells from peripheral blood mononuclear cells, taken in the second trimester of pregnancy. V is TRBV6-1 and J is TRBJ1-2; D might be TRBD1 (6 bases). This TCR was sampled from a female donor in good health, enrolled as a control in a pregnancy study. CDR3 nucleotides: TGTGCCAGCAGTGAAAACAGGGCTGGCTACACCTTC. This encodes CASSENRAGYTF.